The 14 T cell receptor beta chains given below trace back to one sample, sequenced in a study of Ad26.COV2.S vaccination and SARS-CoV-2 variants. Noted treatment: 19 received Ad26.COV2.S at low or high dose, single or two shots; a few received placebo; per-sample allocation not given. The samples were gathered on day 63 after the first injection of vaccine or placebo. Using immunoSEQ multiplex PCR, the repertoire was profiled, and TCRdb retains in-frame clones only, with some absent. The table has roughly 350,000 clones, around 89% seen once; the top ten hold around 4.5%. The sample was peripheral blood, taken in a trial of Ad26.COV2.S vaccine versus placebo. The receptors were sampled from a person between 18 and 65 years old who received the Ad26.COV2.S COVID-19 vaccine or a placebo.

A few counts support this clone. J is TRBJ2-1 and V is TRBV28, with TRBD2 as a possible D gene (6 bases). Trimming pared 6 bases from V and 10 bases from J, leaving 22 bases between. The CDR3 extends over 15 amino acids. Germline lookup yields CDR1 MDHEN and CDR2 SYDVKM. In nucleotides, the CDR3 is TGTGCCAGCAGCCCCATCGGGAGATACAATGTCGAGCAGTTCTTC. It is translated as CASSPIGRYNVEQFF.

The rearrangement joins TRBV2 to TRBJ2-5; no firm D call. Germline V gene data show CDR1 as SNHLY and CDR2 as FYNNEI. V was pared by 5 bases and J by 4 bases, with 11 bases between. This CDR3 contains 13 residues. CDR3 sequence reads: CASSLARAETQYF. The CDR3 DNA is TGTGCCAGCAGTCTCGCCCGGGCAGAGACCCAGTACTTC.

This clone was detected a few times. CDR3 in amino acids: CASSLRVGSDYGYTF. CDR3 nucleotide sequence: TGTGCCAGCAGTTTACGTGTAGGGTCAGACTATGGCTACACCTTC. This chain links TRBV27 with TRBJ1-2; D gene unclear. The CDR3 totals 15 residues. Germline V lookup: CDR1 MNHEY, CDR2 SMNVEV (reference sequence). Trimming pared 2 bases from V and 3 bases from J, leaving 13 bases between.

This clone was observed a few times. The chain links TRBV7-8 to TRBJ1-1; TRBD1 matches at 9 bases. Germline V lookup: CDR1 SGHVS, CDR2 FQNEAQ. This CDR3 comprises 13 residues. The junction had 6 bases not matched to a gene; V was cut back by 5 bases and J by 8 bases. The CDR3 loop is CASSLGTGREAFF. The CDR3 DNA reads as TGTGCCAGCAGCCTTGGGACAGGGCGGGAAGCTTTCTTT.

The chain links TRBV7-9 to TRBJ2-6; D not resolved. The CDR3 loop spans 16 amino acids. The germline CDR1 and CDR2 sequences are SEHNR and FQNEAQ (reference sequence). The V gene lost 2 bases and the J gene lost 1 base, with 9 bases spanning the gap. CDR3 sequence (DNA): TGTGCCAGCAGCTTACCAGTACCATCTGGGGCCAACGTCCTGACTTTC. This encodes CASSLPVPSGANVLTF.

This sequence joins TRBV6-1 and TRBJ1-4, with D unresolved. The CDR3 consists of 17 residues. Germline loops: CDR1 MNHNS, CDR2 SASEGT. Trimming cost V 3 bases and J 1 base, with 15 bases left between them. CDR3 loop: CASSEFVVGGTNEKLFF. The CDR3 coding sequence is TGTGCCAGCAGTGAGTTCGTTGTGGGAGGAACTAATGAAAAACTGTTTTTT.

The V call is TRBV3-1 (or the pseudogene TRBV3-2), the J call TRBJ2-5; D is unresolved. The CDR3 contains 14 residues. CDR1 and CDR2 from the germline V gene are LGHDT and YNNKEL (reference sequence). V gave up 0 bases and J gave up 0 bases, with 5 bases separating them. CDR3: CASSQEVYQETQYF. The CDR3 nucleotides read TGTGCCAGCAGCCAAGAGGTCTACCAAGAGACCCAGTACTTC.

On this clone itself: This sample includes further DNA sequences coding for the same CDR3. The rearrangement uses TRBV30 and TRBJ1-5, with D uncertain. In germline, CDR1 is GTSNPN, CDR2 SVGIG (reference sequence). This CDR3 is 13 amino acids long. V gave up 1 base and J gave up 3 bases, with 7 bases separating them. The CDR3 coding sequence is TGTGCCTGGAGTGGGGAAAACAATCAGCCCCAGCATTTT. Translating gives CAWSGENNQPQHF.

This chain links TRBV20-1 with TRBJ2-3, with 7 bases identical to TRBD2. Germline-derived CDR1 and CDR2 are DFQATT and SNEGSKA (reference sequence). CDR3 size: 17 residues. Trimming at V came to 3 bases and at J to 0 bases, leaving 12 bases not matched to a gene. As DNA, the CDR3 is TGCAGTGCTAGTGGCTTGGGGTCTAGCGGAAGCACAGATACGCAGTATTTT. Its translation is CSASGLGSSGSTDTQYF.

The J gene is TRBJ1-5, the V gene TRBV19, with D possibly being TRBD1 (5 bases). V lost 0 bases and J 4 bases, leaving 10 bases between the germline ends. CDR3 length equals 15 residues. Germline CDR1 and CDR2: LNHDA and SQIVND (reference sequence). The CDR3 region is CASSIDPGLNQPQHF. Written as DNA, the CDR3 is TGTGCCAGTAGTATAGATCCAGGGCTTAATCAGCCCCAGCATTTT.

The chain joins TRBV6-5 to TRBJ2-1; the D call may be TRBD1 or TRBD2 (6 bases each). CDR3 size: 13 residues. V was shortened by 9 bases and J by 5 bases, with 14 bases between the two germline ends. The germline V gene encodes CDR1 MNHEY and CDR2 SVGAGI. CDR3 sequence reads: CASTRGANNEQFF. Written as DNA, the CDR3 is TGTGCCAGTACGAGGGGGGCTAACAATGAGCAGTTCTTC.

The chain employs TRBV14 and TRBJ2-3; D is uncertain. CDR1 is SGHDN, CDR2 FVKESK, per germline. The length of the CDR3 is 17 residues. Between the trimmed V and J ends, which lost 1 base and 0 bases, there was a span of 14 bases. CDR3 coding DNA: TGTGCCAGCAGCCAAGGAGTTGTCCGACCTAGCACAGATACGCAGTATTTT. It is translated as CASSQGVVRPSTDTQYF.

CDR3: CASSQAGTGGVGGYTF. CDR3 nucleotides: TGTGCCAGCAGCCAAGCGGGGACAGGGGGTGTGGGTGGCTACACCTTC. This sequence joins TRBV4-2 and TRBJ1-2; 11 nucleotides agree with TRBD1. Losses at the gene ends were 1 base for V and 7 bases for J; bases not matched to a gene: 8. The length of the CDR3 is 16 residues. Per germline, CDR1 LGHNA and CDR2 YNFKEQ.

The V call is TRBV27, the J call TRBJ2-1, with D tentatively TRBD2 (5 bases). V was shortened by 6 bases and J by 5 bases, with 11 bases between the two germline ends. The CDR3 length is 13 residues. Germline CDR1 and CDR2: MNHEY and SMNVEV (reference sequence). The CDR3: CASRMEVHNEQFF. CDR3 sequence (DNA): TGTGCCAGCAGAATGGAGGTCCACAATGAGCAGTTCTTC.